This T cell receptor beta chain was found in a study of shared clonotypes between healthy human individuals. Generated by immunoSEQ multiplex PCR, the TCRdb table keeps only in-frame clones and is missing some. This table has over a million clones, approximately 97% appearing once. Trimming at V came to 5 bases and at J to 6 bases, leaving 7 bases not matched to a gene. CDR3 length equals 14 residues. Looked up from germline, CDR1 is WSHSY and CDR2 is SAAADI. The sequenced material came from naive CD4+ T cells sorted from blood. The subset was: CD45RA+ positively selected. This chain connects TRBV10-2 to TRBJ2-3; 8 bases are a match to TRBD1. This clonotype originated in a young man in good health. The CDR3 nucleotides are TGCGCCAGCAGTCTACAGGGGGATTCGGATACGCAGTATTTT. Protein sequence: CASSLQGDSDTQYF.